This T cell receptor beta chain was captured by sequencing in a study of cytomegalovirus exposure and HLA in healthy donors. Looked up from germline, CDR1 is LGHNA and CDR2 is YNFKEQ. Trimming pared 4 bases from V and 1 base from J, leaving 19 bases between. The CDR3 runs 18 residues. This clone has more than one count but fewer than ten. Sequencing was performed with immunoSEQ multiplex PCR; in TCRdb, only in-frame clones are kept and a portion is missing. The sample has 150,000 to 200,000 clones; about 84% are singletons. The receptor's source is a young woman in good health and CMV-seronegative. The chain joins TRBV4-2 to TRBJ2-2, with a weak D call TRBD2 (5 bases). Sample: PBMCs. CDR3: CASSPELVIAQNTGELFF. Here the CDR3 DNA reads TGTGCCAGCAGCCCCGAATTAGTAATAGCGCAGAACACCGGGGAGCTGTTTTTT.